This T cell receptor beta chain was retrieved from a study of blood T cell repertoires in COVID-19 (dated by TCRdb to about 2020). Background on the whole study: The collaborator samples originated in the United States, Italy and Spain and spanned the acute and convalescent phases of COVID-19. The prospective study material was composed of cDNA or gDNA derived from T cells, B-cell-depleted T cells, or PBMCs. Deeply sampled blood TCRbeta repertoires from subjects exposed to, actively infected with, or recovered from COVID-19 were included in the dataset. A freely available public database, intended as a resource for researchers studying the immune response to SARS-CoV-2, is where the repertoires were released. Samples came from the ongoing ImmuneRACE study (first 160 participants) plus 1,254 subjects from 6 global collaborators. Sample metadata almost always included a de-identified subject ID, COVID-19 status, age in years and sex. Where available, HLA class I and class II types were taken from metadata supplied by the sample provider and were not determined by assay-based typing. General study outcomes and caveats: The quantity of clinical and demographic metadata differed by source and by participant and was supplied without curation.

Each collaborating institution followed its own protocols to collect whole blood in K2EDTA tubes. Collaborator samples were shipped for TCRbeta analysis as frozen whole blood, isolated PBMCs, or DNA extracted from either sample type. TCRbeta CDR3 regions were amplified from genomic DNA by means of the immunoSEQ Assay, a bias-controlled multiplex PCR. The published analysis was carried out like this. The number of nucleated cells in each sample was estimated by amplification of reference gene primers within the assay. To quantify the absolute abundance of each unique TCRbeta CDR3 rearrangement, sequence reads were collapsed and filtered. For each sample, productive Simpson clonality was calculated as the square root of Simpson's diversity index across productive rearrangements. TCRdb took over this immuneACCESS table, retaining in-frame rearrangements with V and J assigned. Such tables are incomplete; in checked studies, under half of the missing clones stem from an unresolved V gene, and the remainder is unexplained. V and J calls and clone size are as listed in that table; D and trimming were resolved from the DNA. The sample table lists about 210,000 clones, 80% to 90% of them with a count of one. Clones ranked in the top ten supply 8.2% of the sample.

With regard to this clone: Its antigen remains undetermined. Per-nucleotide qualities are absent, and no much larger clonotype sits a single base away.

Taken from the germline V gene, the CDR1 and CDR2 loops are SGHRS and YFSETQ. The CDR3 starts with the cysteine, ends with the phenylalanine, and has 16 residues. Only the CDR3 DNA is retained, 48 bases long and in frame from the first base. V and J are trimmed by 0 bases and 3 bases, and the gene matches miss 5 bases of the junction. The receptor comes from a woman aged 50 to 65 with acute or convalescent COVID-19. Here the chain combines TRBV5-1 and TRBJ1-4; 7 bases in the middle match TRBD1. Sequenced material: peripheral blood. The DNA sequence is TGCGCCAGCAGCTTGGGACAGGGAAGCGCTAATGAAAAACTGTTTTTT. Protein translation: CASSLGQGSANEKLFF.